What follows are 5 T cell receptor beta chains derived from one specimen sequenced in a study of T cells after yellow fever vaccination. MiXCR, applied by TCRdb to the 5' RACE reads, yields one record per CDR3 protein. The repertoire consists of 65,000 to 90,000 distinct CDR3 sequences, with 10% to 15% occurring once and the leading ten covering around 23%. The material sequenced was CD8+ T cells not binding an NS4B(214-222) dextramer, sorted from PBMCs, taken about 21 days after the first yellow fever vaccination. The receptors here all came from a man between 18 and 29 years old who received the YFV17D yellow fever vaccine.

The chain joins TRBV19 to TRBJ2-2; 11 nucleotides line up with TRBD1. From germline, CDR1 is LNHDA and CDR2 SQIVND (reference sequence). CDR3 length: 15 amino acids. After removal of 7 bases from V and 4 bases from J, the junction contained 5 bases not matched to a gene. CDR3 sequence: CASTPGQGVTGELFF. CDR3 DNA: TGTGCCAGTACCCCGGGACAGGGGGTCACCGGGGAGCTGTTTTTT.

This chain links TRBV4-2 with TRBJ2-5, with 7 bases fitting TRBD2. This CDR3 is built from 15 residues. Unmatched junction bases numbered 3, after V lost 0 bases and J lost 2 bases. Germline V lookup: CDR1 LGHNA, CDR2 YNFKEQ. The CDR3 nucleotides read TGTGCCAGCAGCCAAGATCCGGGGGGACAAGAGACCCAGTACTTC. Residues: CASSQDPGGQETQYF.

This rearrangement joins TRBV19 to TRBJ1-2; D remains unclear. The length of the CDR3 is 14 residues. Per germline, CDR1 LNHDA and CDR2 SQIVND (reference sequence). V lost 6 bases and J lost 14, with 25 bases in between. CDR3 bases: TGTGCCAGTAGCACTTCGCATAAGATTCCCACGCGTACCTTC. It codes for CASSTSHKIPTRTF.

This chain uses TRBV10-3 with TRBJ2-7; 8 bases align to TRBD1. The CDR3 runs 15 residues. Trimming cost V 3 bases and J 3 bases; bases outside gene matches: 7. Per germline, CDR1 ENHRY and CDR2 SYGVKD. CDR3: CAISDSGQGFYEQYF. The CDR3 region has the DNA TGTGCCATCAGTGATTCTGGACAGGGTTTCTACGAGCAGTACTTC.

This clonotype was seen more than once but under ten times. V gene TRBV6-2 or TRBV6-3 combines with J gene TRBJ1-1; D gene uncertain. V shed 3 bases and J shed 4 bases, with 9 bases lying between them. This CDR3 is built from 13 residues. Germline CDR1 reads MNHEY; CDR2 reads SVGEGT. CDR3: CASSYSEATEAFF. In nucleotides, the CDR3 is TGTGCCAGCAGTTATTCGGAGGCCACTGAAGCTTTCTTT.